Listed here are 21 T cell receptor beta chains from one sample, sequenced in a study of T-cell reconstitution after alpha-beta-depleted transplantation in children. Unique molecular identifiers were incorporated when the TCRbeta library was constructed. TCRdb called the PCR reads again in MiXCR, with one record for every CDR3 protein. Among hundreds of thousands of distinct CDR3 sequences listed, roughly 17% were seen once. The sequencing here drew on PBMCs from the stem cell graft donor, taken from the stem cell graft. The receptors here all came from a human donor who donated a stem cell graft to a child with acute myeloid leukemia.

This clonotype was counted only a few times. The gene calls are TRBV12-3 or TRBV12-4 and TRBJ2-1, with a possible D match to TRBD1 (5 bases). V shed 6 bases and J shed 10 bases, with 19 bases lying between them. The CDR3 sequence is 14 residues long. The CDR3 bases are TGTGCCAGCAGATCACGGACAAGCCCCGGGGAGCAGTTCTTC. Translating gives CASRSRTSPGEQFF.

The table lists this clonotype with many counts. The rearrangement uses TRBV6-5 and TRBJ1-2, with D tentatively TRBD1 (6 bases). The CDR3 has 13 amino acids. V was clipped by 7 bases and J by 3 bases, with 12 bases between them. Germline V gives CDR1 MNHEY, CDR2 SVGAGI. The CDR3 sequence: CASTSTGHYGYTF. Written as DNA, the CDR3 is TGTGCCAGCACCTCCACAGGGCACTATGGCTACACCTTC.

As concerns this clonotype: Given a much more abundant clone one base away, this may be a read error. The chain links TRBV29-1 to TRBJ2-3, with TRBD1 as a possible D gene (5 bases). The J call is in doubt because the DNA end fits TRBJ1-5 better. The CDR3 totals 17 residues. The germline V gene has CDR1 SQVTM and CDR2 ANQGSEA. The CDR3, as DNA: TGCAGCGTTGAAGATACAGGAGCTAACGGAGGCACAGATACGCAGCATTTT. Translating gives CSVEDTGANGGTDTQHF.

The CDR3 region is CASSPTSGGSNTGELFF. Here the CDR3 DNA reads TGTGCCAGCAGCCCCACTAGCGGGGGGTCGAACACCGGGGAGCTGTTTTTT. The chain couples TRBV11-3 to TRBJ2-2, with TRBD2 matching 12 bases. The CDR3 spans 17 residues. Trimming took 5 bases from V and 0 from J; bases not matched to a gene: 4. Germline loops: CDR1 SGHNT, CDR2 YENEEA. The complete variable domain, with remaining parts taken from reference TRBV11-3 and TRBJ2-2, reads EAGVVQSPRYKIIEKKQPVAFWCNPISGHNTLYWYLQNLGQGPELLIRYENEEAVDDSQLPKDRFSAERLKGVDSTLKIQPAELGDSAVYLCASSPTSGGSNTGELFFGEGSRLTVL.

The chain employs TRBV7-2 and TRBJ2-3; TRBD2 is a possible D gene (7 bases). Trimming removed 6 bases from V and 2 bases from J, with 15 bases in between. The germline CDR1 and CDR2 sequences are SGHTA and FQGNSA. The length of the CDR3 is 15 residues. This chain's CDR3 is CASSLRGGITDTQYF. Written as DNA, the CDR3 is TGTGCCAGCAGTCTTAGGGGGGGGATCACAGATACGCAGTATTTT.

This clonotype was observed a few times. V gene TRBV12-3 or TRBV12-4 combines with J gene TRBJ2-4; D remains ambiguous. Trimming took off 2 bases at V and 0 bases at J, with 11 bases between the two ends. This CDR3 is 16 amino acids long. CDR3 protein: CASSLINSLAKNIQYF. The CDR3 nucleotides are TGTGCCAGCAGTTTAATCAACTCCCTAGCCAAAAACATTCAGTACTTC.

Ten or more counts support this clonotype. J is TRBJ2-2 and V is TRBV20-1; 13 bases are a match to TRBD2. Looked up from germline, CDR1 is DFQATT and CDR2 is SNEGSKA (reference sequence). This CDR3 comprises 18 residues. Germline trimming cut 3 bases from V and 1 base from J; bases unmatched to any gene: 8. CDR3 coding DNA: TGCAGTGCTAGCCCAGGACTAGCGGGGGCCCTGAACACCGGGGAGCTGTTTTTT. The encoded protein is CSASPGLAGALNTGELFF.

This clonotype has ten or more counts. V and J are TRBV20-1 and TRBJ2-5, with D possibly TRBD2 on 6 matching bases. Germline V gives CDR1 DFQATT, CDR2 SNEGSKA (reference sequence). This CDR3 is built from 13 residues. Trimming removed 5 bases at V and 4 bases at J, with 14 bases between. CDR3 in amino acids: CSAVDRGGETQYF. The CDR3 coding sequence is TGCAGTGCTGTTGATCGGGGAGGAGAGACCCAGTACTTC.

There are many counts of this clonotype. The J gene is TRBJ2-1, the V gene TRBV20-1, with D possibly TRBD2 on 6 matching bases. Germline-derived CDR1 and CDR2 are DFQATT and SNEGSKA (reference sequence). V lost 6 bases and J lost 10, with 16 bases in between. The CDR3 is made up of 12 amino acids. Here the CDR3 reads CSAGDWAKEQFF. The CDR3 region has the DNA TGCAGTGCCGGGGACTGGGCTAAGGAGCAGTTCTTC.

The genes are TRBV28 and TRBJ2-5; 7 positions agree with TRBD1. The V gene end was trimmed by 6 bases and the J gene end by 5 bases; junction bases not matched to a gene: 12. The germline V gene has CDR1 MDHEN and CDR2 SYDVKM. This CDR3 comprises 15 residues. The CDR3 DNA reads TGTGCCAGCAGGACCGGGACAGAGGTTTGGGAGACCCAGTACTTC. This sequence encodes CASRTGTEVWETQYF.

The chain has TRBV10-3 and TRBJ2-3; 7 bases agree with TRBD1. There are 15 residues in the CDR3. V shed 6 bases and J 4 bases; nucleotides not matched to a gene: 10. Germline V gene data show CDR1 as ENHRY and CDR2 as SYGVKD. The CDR3 DNA follows: TGTGCCATCAGATCAGACAGGGAATTATCAGATACGCAGTATTTT. Its protein is CAIRSDRELSDTQYF.

The chain carries TRBV12-3 or TRBV12-4 and TRBJ2-3; TRBD1 aligns across 9 bases. V shed 3 bases and J 3 bases; nucleotides not matched to a gene: 7. This CDR3 is 16 amino acids long. DNA of the CDR3: TGTGCCAGCAGTTTGGGACAGGGTGGGTGGACAGATACGCAGTATTTT. Translated, it gives CASSLGQGGWTDTQYF.

This clonotype was counted only a few times. The chain has TRBV9 and TRBJ2-3, with D hard to call. The CDR3 contains 14 residues. Trimming left V 4 bases short and J 4 bases short, with 13 bases between. CDR1 and CDR2 from the germline V gene are SGDLS and YYNGEE. CDR3 in amino acids: CASSPPMGSDTQYF. In DNA form, the CDR3 reads TGTGCCAGCAGCCCCCCAATGGGTTCAGATACGCAGTATTTT.

To note about this clonotype: A read error may explain this, as a much larger clone is one base away. V gene TRBV9 combines with J gene TRBJ1-2; TRBD1 aligns across 8 bases. The germline CDR1 and CDR2 sequences are SGDLS and YYNGEE. This CDR3 comprises 13 residues. Trimming cost V 4 bases and J 7 bases; bases outside gene matches: 6. The CDR3 is CASSLGDRGGYTF. CDR3 sequence (DNA): TGTGCCAGCAGCTTAGGAGACAGGGGTGGCTACACCTTC.

The chain joins TRBV20-1 to TRBJ2-3; D might be TRBD1 (5 bases). This CDR3 has 11 residues. Germline values: CDR1 DFQATT, CDR2 SNEGSKA (reference sequence). The CDR3 region is CSSRVPDTQYF. The CDR3 DNA follows: TGCAGCAGCAGGGTTCCCGATACGCAGTATTTT.

This clonotype was seen many times. The genes are TRBV5-6 and TRBJ2-2; D not resolved. The ends were cut back, 0 bases at V and 1 base at J, with 7 bases in the middle. Germline CDR1 and CDR2: SGHDT and YYEEEE. The CDR3 spans 15 residues. In DNA form, the CDR3 reads TGTGCCAGCAGCTTGGATATGATGAACACCGGGGAGCTGTTTTTT. This sequence encodes CASSLDMMNTGELFF. Based on the CDR3 plus reference TRBV5-6 and TRBJ2-2, the full variable domain is DAGVTQSPTHLIKTRGQQVTLRCSPKSGHDTVSWYQQALGQGPQFIFQYYEEEERQRGNFPDRFSGHQFPNYSSELNVNALLLGDSALYLCASSLDMMNTGELFFGEGSRLTVL.

This clonotype was found a few times. The rearrangement uses TRBV19 and TRBJ2-7, with no clear D. CDR1 LNHDA and CDR2 SQIVND come from the germline V gene (reference sequence). This CDR3 has 15 amino acids. The V and J ends lost 5 bases and 1 base respectively, with 15 bases between them. The CDR3 DNA follows: TGTGCCAGTAGTGCCCCGGAAGACTCATCCTACGAGCAGTACTTC. The encoded protein is CASSAPEDSSYEQYF.

This clonotype showed up just a few times. This rearrangement joins TRBV6-5 to TRBJ2-1, with D maybe TRBD2 (5 bases). Germline CDR1 MNHEY, CDR2 SVGAGI. V was clipped by 4 bases and J by 5 bases, with 12 bases between them. The CDR3 runs to 14 residues. The CDR3 loop is CASSLIPGNNEQFF. The CDR3 DNA is TGTGCCAGCAGTTTAATCCCGGGGAACAATGAGCAGTTCTTC.

This clonotype was detected ten times or more. The CDR3 bases are TGCAGTGCTAGCCCACCCGGCGGGGTAACAGATACGCAGTATTTT. Protein: CSASPPGGVTDTQYF. This chain links TRBV20-1 with TRBJ2-3; possibly TRBD2 for D (6 bases). The V end lost 3 bases, the J end lost 3 bases, and 16 bases lay between the germline ends. The CDR3 is 15 residues long. Germline lookup yields CDR1 DFQATT and CDR2 SNEGSKA (reference sequence).

This clonotype showed up many times. The chain employs TRBV29-1 and TRBJ2-3; unclear D gene. CDR3 length: 13 residues. Germline V lookup: CDR1 SQVTM, CDR2 ANQGSEA. The germline V and J ends were trimmed by 3 bases and 0 bases, with 7 bases remaining between them. DNA of the CDR3: TGCAGCGTTGATGAGGACAGCACAGATACGCAGTATTTT. This codes for CSVDEDSTDTQYF.

This clonotype came up many times. The chain employs TRBV15 and TRBJ1-1; tentative D call: TRBD1 (6 bases). This CDR3 spans 12 amino acids. V was trimmed by 3 bases and J by 7 bases, leaving 9 bases between them. Germline values: CDR1 LNHNV, CDR2 YYDKDF (reference sequence). CDR3 protein: CATSRPDSEAFF. CDR3 DNA sequence: TGTGCCACCAGCAGGCCGGACAGTGAAGCTTTCTTT.